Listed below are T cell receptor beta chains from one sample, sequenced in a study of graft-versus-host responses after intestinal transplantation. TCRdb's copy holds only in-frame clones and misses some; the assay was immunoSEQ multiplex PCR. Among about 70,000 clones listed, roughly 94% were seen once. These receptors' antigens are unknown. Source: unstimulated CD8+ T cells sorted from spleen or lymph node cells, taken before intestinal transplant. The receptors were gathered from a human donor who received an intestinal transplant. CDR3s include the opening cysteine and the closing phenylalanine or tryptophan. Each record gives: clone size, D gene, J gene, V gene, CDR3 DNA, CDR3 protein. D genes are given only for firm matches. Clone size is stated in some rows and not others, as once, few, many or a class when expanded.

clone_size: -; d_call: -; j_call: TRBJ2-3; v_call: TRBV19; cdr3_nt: TGTGCCAGTAGTCCGGGGCAAGTGGGCACAGATACGCAGTATTTT; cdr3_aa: CASSPGQVGTDTQYF
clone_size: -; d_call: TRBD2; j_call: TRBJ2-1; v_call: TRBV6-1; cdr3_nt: TGTGCCAGCAGTGAAGTGTGGACTAGACTGGGTGAGCAGTTCTTC; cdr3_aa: CASSEVWTRLGEQFF
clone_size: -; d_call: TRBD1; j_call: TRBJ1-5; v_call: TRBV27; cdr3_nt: TGTGCCAGCAGTGCTGGACAGGTTGATCAGCCCCAGCATTTT; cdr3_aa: CASSAGQVDQPQHF
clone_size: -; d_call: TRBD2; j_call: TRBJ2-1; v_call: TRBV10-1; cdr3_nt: TGCGCCAGCAGGGTACTTACTAGCGGACGGGACAATGAGCAGTTCTTC; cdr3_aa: CASRVLTSGRDNEQFF
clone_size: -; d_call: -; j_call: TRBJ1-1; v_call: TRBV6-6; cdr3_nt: TGTGCCAGCGAACCGGACCTCGGGCTAGACTCTTCGGGAGCTTTCTTT; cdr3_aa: CASEPDLGLDSSGAFF
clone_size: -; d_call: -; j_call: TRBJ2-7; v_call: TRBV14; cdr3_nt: TGTGCCAGCAGCCAAGAAAGCCAGAGGTACCCCTACGAGCAGTACTTC; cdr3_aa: CASSQESQRYPYEQYF
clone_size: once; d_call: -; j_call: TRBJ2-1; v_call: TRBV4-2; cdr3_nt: TGTGCCAGCAGCCAAGTCAGGAGAAGTAATGAGCAGTTCTTC; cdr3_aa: CASSQVRRSNEQFF
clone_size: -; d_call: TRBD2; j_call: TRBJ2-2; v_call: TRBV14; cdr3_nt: TGTGCCAGCAGCCCGGGACCTGCCGAGACTAGCACGGGCGGGGAGCTGTTTTTT; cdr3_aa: CASSPGPAETSTGGELFF
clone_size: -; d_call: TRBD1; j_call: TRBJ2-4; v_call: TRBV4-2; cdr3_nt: TGTGCCAGCAGCCAAGAGTTCCGGGACAGTTTCTCCCATGATCAGTACTTC; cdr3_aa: CASSQEFRDSFSHDQYF
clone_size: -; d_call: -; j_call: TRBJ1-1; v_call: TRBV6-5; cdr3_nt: TGTGCCAGCAGTTACGACGGGTTCGAAGCTTTCTTT; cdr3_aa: CASSYDGFEAFF